These 14 T cell receptor beta chains were sequenced from one sample in a study of regulatory T cells in long-lasting Graves disease. iRepertoire HTBI primers and Arm-PCR of CDR3 regions built TCR beta libraries. TCRdb used MiXCR to reprocess the multiplex PCR reads, holding one entry per CDR3 protein. The sample holds 420,000 or so distinct CDR3 sequences; around 17% are singletons and the top ten take 23%. Time point given: newly diagnosed GD, antithyroid drugs for less than 3 months. PBMC RNA was the source of the TCR library. These data also featured in a second study, about T cells in Graves' hyperthyroidism and ophthalmopathy.

The sample was peripheral blood mononuclear cells (PBMCs), taken at new diagnosis, from a patient treated with antithyroid drugs. The receptors were sampled from a young woman with Graves disease.

This clonotype was counted at least ten times. V and J are TRBV6-5 and TRBJ2-7; D ambiguous. Trimming took 0 bases from V and 7 from J, leaving 10 bases between them. The germline gives CDR1 MNHEY, CDR2 SVGAGI. The CDR3 sequence is 13 residues long. Here the CDR3 DNA reads TGTGCCAGCAGTTACTCGATGATGGATGAGCAGTACTTC. Its translation is CASSYSMMDEQYF.

In this sample, this clonotype turned up a few times. The rearrangement joins TRBV25-1 to TRBJ1-2, with unresolved D. The V gene lost 4 bases and the J gene lost 6 bases, with 12 bases spanning the gap. There are 13 residues in the CDR3. Per the germline V gene, CDR1 is MGHDK and CDR2 is SYGVNS. In nucleotides, the CDR3 is TGTGCCAGCAGTGCCTCGATACGGGATGGCTACACCTTC. Translation: CASSASIRDGYTF.

Ten or more counts support this clonotype. This chain joins TRBV12-3 or TRBV12-4 and TRBJ2-3; no clear D gene. Trimming stripped 3 bases from V and 3 bases from J, with 10 bases between. The CDR3 runs 14 residues. The CDR3 reads CASSLIGVTDTQYF. CDR3 nucleotide sequence: TGTGCCAGCAGTTTGATTGGGGTGACAGATACGCAGTATTTT.

The V call is TRBV19, the J call TRBJ2-2; D possibly corresponds to TRBD2 (7 bases). The ends were cut back, 5 bases at V and 4 bases at J, with 14 bases in the middle. The CDR3 is 15 residues long. Germline V CDR1 and CDR2: LNHDA, SQIVND (reference sequence). The CDR3 here is CASSDGGLGTGELFF. The DNA of the CDR3 is TGTGCCAGTAGTGACGGGGGGCTCGGCACCGGGGAGCTGTTTTTT.

This clonotype has a handful of counts. This sequence joins TRBV4-2 and TRBJ1-2; no clear D. CDR1 is LGHNA and CDR2 is YNFKEQ in the germline V gene. Trimming stripped 0 bases from V and 4 bases from J, with 9 bases between. This CDR3 has 14 amino acids. The CDR3 DNA reads TGTGCCAGCAGCCAAGAGGACCGAACCTATGGCTACACCTTC. Its translation: CASSQEDRTYGYTF.

This clonotype came up many times. This chain connects TRBV27 to TRBJ2-7; D tentatively reads TRBD1 or TRBD2 (5 bases each). The CDR3 spans 11 residues. Germline CDR1 MNHEY, CDR2 SMNVEV (reference sequence). The V end was cut by 11 bases, the J end by 3 bases, with 11 bases between. The CDR3 DNA sequence: TGTGCCTCGAGGGACCTCTACGAGCAGTACTTC. This gives the protein CASRDLYEQYF.

This clonotype was picked up many times. The rearrangement links TRBV5-1 to TRBJ2-3; D is possibly TRBD2 (6 bases). Germline-derived CDR1 and CDR2 are SGHRS and YFSETQ. V lost 8 bases, J lost 8 bases, and 21 bases lay in between. There are 14 residues in the CDR3. CDR3 region: CASQNTQLGGTQYF. CDR3 in DNA: TGCGCCAGTCAGAACACGCAACTCGGGGGTACGCAGTATTTT. The whole variable domain, filled in from reference TRBV5-1 and TRBJ2-3, reads KAGVTQTPRYLIKTRGQQVTLSCSPISGHRSVSWYQQTPGQGLQFLFEYFSETQRNKGNFPGRFSGRQFSNSRSEMNVSTLELGDSALYLCASQNTQLGGTQYFGPGTRLTVL.

This clonotype was seen ten or more times. The CDR3 spells CSAIRPPYSLGELFF. The CDR3, as DNA: TGCAGTGCGATACGCCCCCCGTATTCTCTTGGGGAGCTGTTTTTT. V usage is TRBV20-1 and J usage is TRBJ2-2; unclear D gene. Germline-derived CDR1 and CDR2 are DFQATT and SNEGSKA (reference sequence). The CDR3 is 15 residues long. Trimming left V 6 bases short and J 8 bases short, with 22 bases between.

This sequence joins TRBV29-1 and TRBJ2-2, with 12 bases that match TRBD1. This CDR3 is 15 amino acids long. Trimming removed 7 bases from V and 3 bases from J; junction bases left unmatched: 6. CDR1 is SQVTM, CDR2 ANQGSEA, per germline. CDR3 amino acids: CSAWDRGQYTGELFF. The CDR3 bases are TGCAGCGCTTGGGACAGGGGGCAGTACACCGGGGAGCTGTTTTTT.

This clonotype was seen repeatedly, ten times or more. This chain uses TRBV28 with TRBJ1-5; 8 bases agree with TRBD1. The CDR3 covers 15 residues. Germline V gene data show CDR1 as MDHEN and CDR2 as SYDVKM. After removal of 5 bases from V and 3 bases from J, the junction contained 6 bases not matched to a gene. This CDR3 reads CASSRAGGVNQPQHF. The CDR3 bases are TGTGCCAGCAGTCGCGCAGGGGGCGTCAATCAGCCCCAGCATTTT. Looking up the rest from reference TRBV28 and TRBJ1-5 gives the full variable domain: DVKVTQSSRYLVKRTGEKVFLECVQDMDHENMFWYRQDPGLGLRLIYFSYDVKMKEKGDIPEGYSVSREKKERFSLILESASTNQTSMYLCASSRAGGVNQPQHFGDGTRLSIL.

The sample holds a few counts of this clonotype. The CDR3 region has the DNA TGTGCCTGGAATCAGGTCAATGAGCAGTTCTTC. Protein sequence: CAWNQVNEQFF. This chain joins TRBV30 and TRBJ2-1; no clear D gene. CDR1 GTSNPN and CDR2 SVGIG come from the germline V gene (reference sequence). The CDR3 covers 11 residues. Deletions cut 4 bases from V and 6 bases from J, with 7 bases between.

This clonotype was recorded many times. CDR3 nucleotide sequence: TGCGCCAGCAGCTTGCGGCAGGGGGCGCGGAACTATGGCTACACCTTC. Translating gives CASSLRQGARNYGYTF. The chain employs TRBV5-1 and TRBJ1-2, with 8 bases aligning to TRBD1. The V segment lost 1 base and the J segment 2 bases; nucleotides outside the gene matches: 7. CDR1 and CDR2 from the germline V gene are SGHRS and YFSETQ. This CDR3 has 16 amino acids.

In its sample, this clonotype was seen many times. This chain uses TRBV19 with TRBJ2-5; D may be TRBD1 (5 bases). The V and J ends lost 5 bases and 1 base respectively, with 8 bases between them. Per the germline V gene, CDR1 is LNHDA and CDR2 is SQIVND (reference sequence). The CDR3 runs to 13 residues. The CDR3 bases are TGTGCCAGTAGTTGGCAGGGCCAAGAGACCCAGTACTTC. Translating it yields CASSWQGQETQYF.

This clonotype was detected ten times or more. The rearrangement uses TRBV20-1 and TRBJ2-3; D is uncertain. Germline loops: CDR1 DFQATT, CDR2 SNEGSKA (reference sequence). V gave up 0 bases and J gave up 0 bases, with 13 bases separating them. This CDR3 has 16 residues. CDR3 coding DNA: TGCAGTGCTAGAGATCAGAGACTCCCAAGCACAGATACGCAGTATTTT. It specifies CSARDQRLPSTDTQYF.